The 30 T cell receptor beta chains listed next were all sequenced from one sample in a study of blood T cells in healthy people across ages. Alongside a J-beta primer mix, a sample-barcoded 5' primer served in a second PCR lasting about 7 to 11 cycles. MiXCR was run by TCRdb on the 5' RACE reads, yielding one entry per CDR3 protein. The table records more than 700,000 distinct CDR3 sequences, about 48% of them present only once. Sequencing input: blood. Receptors originate from a man older than 75 in good health.

This clonotype was observed once. V usage is TRBV9 and J usage is TRBJ2-1; 10 bases align to TRBD2. V was pared by 0 bases and J by 7 bases, with 7 bases of the junction left unmatched. This CDR3 region has 16 residues. Germline-derived CDR1 and CDR2 are SGDLS and YYNGEE. The CDR3 region has the DNA TGTGCCAGCAGCGTAGCCGGGACTAGCGTCCGTAATGAGCAGTTCTTC. Amino acids: CASSVAGTSVRNEQFF.

This rearrangement joins TRBV29-1 to TRBJ2-7; D might be TRBD1 (5 bases). Germline CDR1 reads SQVTM; CDR2 reads ANQGSEA. CDR3 size: 13 residues. Trimming shortened V by 3 bases and J by 2 bases, and 11 bases separated the two germline ends. The CDR3 coding sequence is TGCAGCGTTGATCAGGGAAAGACCTACGAGCAGTACTTC. Translation: CSVDQGKTYEQYF.

This clonotype has a handful of counts. The chain has TRBV29-1 and TRBJ2-1; D gene uncertain. This CDR3 contains 14 residues. The V and J ends lost 4 bases and 9 bases respectively, with 19 bases between them. CDR1 is SQVTM, CDR2 ANQGSEA, per germline. Written as DNA, the CDR3 is TGCAGCGTTGTGGTTTTGTCGGCTAAATCTGAGCAGTTCTTC. This sequence encodes CSVVVLSAKSEQFF.

The chain is built from TRBV9 and TRBJ2-3; D not certain. The CDR3 extends over 18 amino acids. V lost 3 bases, J lost 5 bases, and 25 bases lay in between. Germline V gene lookup returns CDR1 SGDLS and CDR2 YYNGEE. The CDR3 sequence: CASSDGMWTKPDEDTQYF. CDR3 in DNA: TGTGCCAGCAGCGATGGTATGTGGACCAAACCTGATGAAGATACGCAGTATTTT.

CDR3 sequence (DNA): TGTGCCAGCAGTCTCTTGGGCCCCACAGATACGCAGTATTTT. Amino acid sequence: CASSLLGPTDTQYF. The V gene is TRBV7-2, the J gene TRBJ2-3, with D unclear. The V gene lost 6 bases and the J gene lost 2 bases, with 12 bases spanning the gap. The CDR3 covers 14 residues. CDR1 is SGHTA, CDR2 FQGNSA, per germline.

This clonotype has more than one count but fewer than ten. V gene TRBV6-5 combines with J gene TRBJ2-7; D tentatively reads TRBD1 or TRBD2 (5 bases each). The J call may be mistaken, given a closer DNA end match to TRBJ2-5. CDR1 is MNHEY and CDR2 is SVGAGI in the germline V gene. The CDR3 runs 13 residues. In DNA, the CDR3 is TGTGCCAGCATCGGGACCGTTGGTGAGACCCAGTACTTC. Its protein is CASIGTVGETQYF.

This clonotype was observed a handful of times. V and J are TRBV6-2 or TRBV6-3 and TRBJ1-2; 11 nucleotides agree with TRBD1. CDR3 length: 14 residues. Unmatched junction bases numbered 3, after V lost 2 bases and J lost 7 bases. Germline lookup yields CDR1 MNHEY and CDR2 SVGEGT. CDR3 in amino acids: CASSYGQGAFGYTF. In nucleotides, the CDR3 is TGTGCCAGCAGTTACGGACAGGGGGCGTTTGGCTACACCTTC.

J is TRBJ1-1 and V is TRBV29-1; D ambiguous. The length of the CDR3 is 12 residues. Trimming removed 0 bases at V and 1 base at J, with 3 bases between. Germline V lookup: CDR1 SQVTM, CDR2 ANQGSEA. CDR3 sequence reads: CSVEDQNTEAFF. The CDR3 DNA reads as TGCAGCGTTGAAGATCAGAACACTGAAGCTTTCTTT. The full variable domain, in which reference TRBV29-1 and TRBJ1-1 provide the parts outside the CDR3, is SAVISQKPSRDICQRGTSLTIQCQVDSQVTMMFWYRQQPGQSLTLIATANQGSEATYESGFVIDKFPISRPNLTFSTLTVSNMSPEDSSIYLCSVEDQNTEAFFGQGTRLTVV.

The J gene is TRBJ2-5, the V gene TRBV2, with unresolved D. The CDR3 consists of 14 residues. Germline V gene lookup returns CDR1 SNHLY and CDR2 FYNNEI. V was cut by 4 bases and J by 1 base, with 10 bases left in between. The CDR3 sequence is CASSVVSGQETQYF. The DNA of the CDR3 is TGTGCCAGCAGTGTAGTTTCAGGCCAAGAGACCCAGTACTTC.

Only one count was recorded for this clonotype. This chain connects TRBV5-1 to TRBJ2-3; 9 bases map to TRBD1. J lost 4 bases, V lost 1 base, and 10 bases had no gene match. The V gene's germline CDR1 is SGHRS and CDR2 YFSETQ. This CDR3 has 17 amino acids. CDR3 protein: CASSLIGQGMRPDTQYF. The CDR3 coding sequence is TGCGCCAGCAGCTTGATAGGACAGGGGATGAGGCCAGATACGCAGTATTTT.

Note on this clonotype: At one end, the junction sequence differs from germline, possibly due to a read error. In DNA, the CDR3 is TGTGCCGGCTCACCAGCCTCACAGGGGAGCTATGGCTACACCTTC. Its translation is CAGSPASQGSYGYTF. The genes are TRBV18 and TRBJ1-2; 7 nucleotides align to TRBD1. This CDR3 contains 15 residues. Looked up from germline, CDR1 is KGHSH and CDR2 is LQKENI.

V usage is TRBV6-1 and J usage is TRBJ2-3, with 9 bases aligning to TRBD2. Germline CDR1 and CDR2: MNHNS and SASEGT. This CDR3 spans 17 amino acids. Trimming cost V 5 bases and J 3 bases; bases outside gene matches: 12. The CDR3 DNA sequence: TGTGCCAGCAGTCCCGGGATAGCGGGAGTGAAGACAGATACGCAGTATTTT. It specifies CASSPGIAGVKTDTQYF.

This clonotype showed up just a few times. V gene TRBV29-1 combines with J gene TRBJ2-1; 11 nucleotides line up with TRBD2. The length of the CDR3 is 15 residues. Germline lookup yields CDR1 SQVTM and CDR2 ANQGSEA. The ends lost 3 bases at V and 8 bases at J; junction bases unmatched: 9. The DNA for the CDR3 is TGCAGCGTTGATCCCGGGACTAGCGGCATCCATGAGCAGTTCTTC. Encoded protein: CSVDPGTSGIHEQFF.

In regard to this clonotype: One end of the junction is discordant with germline, which a read error may explain. The rearrangement links TRBV5-1 to TRBJ2-3; D is uncertain. The germline gives CDR1 SGHRS, CDR2 YFSETQ. The CDR3 extends over 13 amino acids. The chain's CDR3 is CTSSPEGTEYAYF. DNA for the CDR3: TGCACCAGCAGCCCGGAAGGCACGGAATACGCGTATTTT.

This clonotype appeared a few times. V gene TRBV9 combines with J gene TRBJ1-6, with 7 bases matching TRBD1. The junction had 8 bases not matched to a gene; V was cut back by 4 bases and J by 7 bases. This CDR3 region has 15 residues. Germline CDR1 reads SGDLS; CDR2 reads YYNGEE. The DNA for the CDR3 is TGTGCCAGCAGCCCGACAGGGAGAGGCAATTCACCCCTCCACTTT. Translated: CASSPTGRGNSPLHF. The entire variable domain, with the rest obtained from reference TRBV9 and TRBJ1-6, is as follows: DSGVTQTPKHLITATGQRVTLRCSPRSGDLSVYWYQQSLDQGLQFLIQYYNGEERAKGNILERFSAQQFPDLHSELNLSSLELGDSALYFCASSPTGRGNSPLHFGNGTRLTVT.

The gene calls are TRBV11-2 and TRBJ2-1; 7 positions match TRBD2. The germline V gene encodes CDR1 SGHAT and CDR2 FQNNGV. The CDR3 is 17 residues long. The V segment lost 5 bases and the J segment 2 bases; nucleotides outside the gene matches: 12. CDR3 loop: CASSNQFRGDAYNEQFF. CDR3 bases: TGTGCCAGCAGCAACCAGTTTCGGGGGGATGCCTACAATGAGCAGTTCTTC.

The V and J genes are TRBV7-2 and TRBJ2-7; D is uncertain. CDR3 length: 15 amino acids. V was cut by 2 bases and J by 2 bases, with 13 bases left in between. CDR1 SGHTA and CDR2 FQGNSA come from the germline V gene. The CDR3 reads CASSLFRGSAYEQYF. CDR3 sequence (DNA): TGTGCCAGCAGCTTATTTCGAGGAAGTGCCTACGAGCAGTACTTC. Variable domain in full (rest from reference TRBV7-2 and TRBJ2-7): GAGVSQSPSNKVTEKGKDVELRCDPISGHTALYWYRQSLGQGLEFLIYFQGNSAPDKSGLPSDRFSAERTGGSVSTLTIQRTQQEDSAVYLCASSLFRGSAYEQYFGPGTRLTVT.

This clonotype was seen a handful of times. This chain uses TRBV14 with TRBJ2-1; D is undetermined. V lost 1 base to trimming and J lost 6 bases, with 10 bases between them. The germline V gene has CDR1 SGHDN and CDR2 FVKESK. This CDR3 is 14 amino acids long. The CDR3: CASSQVLHSNEQFF. DNA of the CDR3: TGTGCCAGCAGCCAAGTGTTACATTCCAATGAGCAGTTCTTC. The full variable domain, rest sourced from reference TRBV14 and TRBJ2-1, is EAGVTQFPSHSVIEKGQTVTLRCDPISGHDNLYWYRRVMGKEIKFLLHFVKESKQDESGMPNNRFLAERTGGTYSTLKVQPAELEDSGVYFCASSQVLHSNEQFFGPGTRLTVL.

The chain joins TRBV11-2 to TRBJ2-1, with D uncertain. The CDR3 covers 14 residues. Germline CDR1 SGHAT, CDR2 FQNNGV. Deletions cut 2 bases from V and 9 bases from J, with 14 bases between. In nucleotides, the CDR3 is TGTGCCAGCAGCTTACTTTCCGGAATTAGTGAGCAGTTCTTC. Amino acid sequence: CASSLLSGISEQFF.

This chain uses TRBV7-7 with TRBJ1-4; D gene uncertain. Germline CDR1 reads SSHAT; CDR2 reads FNYEAQ (reference sequence). V lost 5 bases and J lost 2, with 12 bases in between. The CDR3 is 15 residues long. CDR3 loop: CASSPLGVTNEKLFF. CDR3 DNA: TGTGCCAGCAGCCCCCTGGGTGTTACTAATGAAAAACTGTTTTTT.

This clonotype occurred a few times. The chain links TRBV25-1 to TRBJ2-7, with D unclear. V lost 1 base, J lost 6 bases, and 16 bases lay in between. Germline CDR1 MGHDK, CDR2 SYGVNS. This CDR3 has 15 residues. The CDR3 loop is CASSEFSFWSREQYF. The CDR3 nucleotides are TGTGCCAGCAGTGAATTTTCATTTTGGTCTCGCGAGCAGTACTTC.

This chain connects TRBV28 to TRBJ1-1; D not certain. V shed 8 bases and J shed 6 bases, with 19 bases lying between them. The germline V gene has CDR1 MDHEN and CDR2 SYDVKM. This CDR3 comprises 14 residues. CDR3 nucleotide sequence: TGTGCCAGCCTCCGCGCTACTGAAGGTCCTGAAGCTTTCTTT. It codes for CASLRATEGPEAFF.

The chain employs TRBV29-1 and TRBJ2-4; 8 bases line up with TRBD2. The germline gives CDR1 SQVTM, CDR2 ANQGSEA. The CDR3 is 13 amino acids. V gave up 2 bases and J gave up 8 bases; unmatched junction bases: 5. The chain's CDR3 is CSVEPAGGHIQYF. As DNA, the CDR3 is TGCAGCGTTGAACCGGCGGGGGGTCACATTCAGTACTTC.

On this clonotype itself: Sequence at one end of the junction differs from germline and may be a read error. The chain combines TRBV11-2 with TRBJ2-7; TRBD1 matches at 9 bases. Germline CDR1 and CDR2: SGHAT and FQNNGV. This CDR3 has 16 amino acids. The CDR3 sequence is CASSLDLPDRGYGQYF. DNA for the CDR3: TGTGCCAGCAGCTTAGATCTCCCGGACAGGGGCTACGGGCAGTACTTC.

This rearrangement joins TRBV27 to TRBJ2-1; D possibly matches TRBD1 or TRBD2 (5 bases each). The CDR3 consists of 15 residues. Germline CDR1 and CDR2: MNHEY and SMNVEV (reference sequence). The V gene lost 7 bases and the J gene lost 2 bases, with 15 bases spanning the gap. The CDR3, as DNA: TGTGCCAGCACCGTCCAGGGAGATCCCTACAATGAGCAGTTCTTC. This encodes CASTVQGDPYNEQFF.

This clonotype was seen a single time. The chain carries TRBV6-1 and TRBJ1-1, with TRBD1 matching over 7 bases. The CDR3 runs to 15 residues. Germline V lookup: CDR1 MNHNS, CDR2 SASEGT. Trimming at V came to 2 bases and at J to 1 base, leaving 4 bases not matched to a gene. Here the CDR3 reads CASSEFGTANTEAFF. The DNA of the CDR3 is TGTGCCAGCAGTGAATTTGGGACAGCGAACACTGAAGCTTTCTTT.

This clonotype came up a few times. The chain carries TRBV29-1 and TRBJ2-6; the D is unclear. The CDR3 consists of 13 residues. The V end lost 4 bases, the J end lost 0 bases, and 4 bases lay between the germline ends. CDR1 and CDR2 from the germline V gene are SQVTM and ANQGSEA. This CDR3 reads CSVAASGANVLTF. CDR3 nucleotide sequence: TGCAGCGTTGCCGCCTCTGGGGCCAACGTCCTGACTTTC.

V and J are TRBV5-1 and TRBJ2-3, with TRBD2 identical over 9 bases. Germline trimming cut 2 bases from V and 4 bases from J; bases unmatched to any gene: 5. Germline V gene lookup returns CDR1 SGHRS and CDR2 YFSETQ. The CDR3 spans 15 residues. The CDR3 nucleotides are TGCGCCAGCAGCTTTAGCGGGAGTGGCGCAGATACGCAGTATTTT. Translated, it gives CASSFSGSGADTQYF.

The V gene is TRBV6-5, the J gene TRBJ2-3; TRBD2 agrees at 8 bases. The CDR3 extends over 17 amino acids. Germline CDR1 reads MNHEY; CDR2 reads SVGAGI. J was trimmed by 3 bases and V by 0 bases; bases with no gene match: 8. CDR3 protein: CASSYSLLAGNTDTQYF. In nucleotides, the CDR3 is TGTGCCAGCAGTTACTCCCTCCTAGCGGGTAATACAGATACGCAGTATTTT.

CDR3 region: CASSSVRFFQPQHF. CDR3 DNA sequence: TGTGCCAGCAGTTCAGTAAGATTTTTTCAGCCCCAGCATTTT. The rearrangement links TRBV5-6 to TRBJ1-5; D uncertain. Germline V gene data show CDR1 as SGHDT and CDR2 as YYEEEE. Trimming took off 5 bases at V and 6 bases at J, with 15 bases between the two ends. This CDR3 spans 14 amino acids. Full variable domain (missing parts from reference TRBV5-6 and TRBJ1-5): DAGVTQSPTHLIKTRGQQVTLRCSPKSGHDTVSWYQQALGQGPQFIFQYYEEEERQRGNFPDRFSGHQFPNYSSELNVNALLLGDSALYLCASSSVRFFQPQHFGDGTRLSIL.